This T cell receptor beta chain was obtained from a study of Ad26.COV2.S vaccination and SARS-CoV-2 variants. Study-wide context: Intramuscular Ad26.COV2.S at 5x10^10 or 1x10^11 viral particles.

The data were produced by immunoSEQ multiplex PCR, yet TCRdb's version contains in-frame clones alone and is incomplete. This sample has around 450,000 clones, with 88% found just once. Stated treatment: approximately 18 received Ad26.COV2.S at low or high dose, single or two shots; roughly 5 received placebo; per-sample allocation not given. Sampling occurred on day 63 after the first vaccine or placebo injection. CDR3 length: 16 amino acids. With 3 bases clipped from V and 4 bases from J, the junction kept 8 bases outside the gene matches. This sample comprised peripheral blood, obtained in a trial of Ad26.COV2.S vaccine versus placebo. The J gene is TRBJ2-1, the V gene TRBV5-3, with TRBD2 matching 9 bases. TRBV5-3 is given ORF status, its function remaining uncertain. The TCR originated in a person aged 18-60 years who received the Ad26.COV2.S COVID-19 vaccine or a placebo. CDR3 sequence reads: CARSWLAGAEYNEQFF. The CDR3 region has the DNA TGTGCCAGAAGCTGGTTAGCGGGGGCCGAATACAATGAGCAGTTCTTC.